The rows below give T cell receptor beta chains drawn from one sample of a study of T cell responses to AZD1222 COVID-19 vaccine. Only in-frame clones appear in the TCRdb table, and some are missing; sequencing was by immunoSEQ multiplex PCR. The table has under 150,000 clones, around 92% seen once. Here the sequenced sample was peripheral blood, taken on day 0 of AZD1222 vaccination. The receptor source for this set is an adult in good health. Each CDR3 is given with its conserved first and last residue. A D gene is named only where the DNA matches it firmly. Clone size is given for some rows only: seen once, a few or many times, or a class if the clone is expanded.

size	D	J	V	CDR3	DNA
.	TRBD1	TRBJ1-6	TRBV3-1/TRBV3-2	CASSDRTGSNSPLHF	TGTGCCAGCAGCGACCGGACAGGGTCGAATTCACCCCTCCACTTT
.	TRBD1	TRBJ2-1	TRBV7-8	CASSREARGQNEQFF	TGTGCCAGCAGCCGAGAGGCCAGGGGGCAGAATGAGCAGTTCTTC
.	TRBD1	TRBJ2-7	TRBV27	CGVQGAGYEQYF	TGTGGTGTCCAGGGGGCAGGCTACGAGCAGTACTTC
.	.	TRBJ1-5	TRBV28	CASSFLRGIQHF	TGTGCCAGCAGTTTTCTCCGGGGGATCCAGCATTTT
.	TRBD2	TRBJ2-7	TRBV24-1	CATSDWAGGSYEQYF	TGTGCCACCAGTGATTGGGCGGGAGGTTCGTACGAGCAGTACTTC
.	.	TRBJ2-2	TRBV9	CASTTYLTGELFF	TGTGCCAGCACCACCTACCTTACCGGGGAGCTGTTTTTT
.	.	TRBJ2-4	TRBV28	CASSLAVRTSLGHKNIQYF	TGTGCCAGCAGTTTGGCCGTTCGCACGTCCCTAGGGCACAAAAACATTCAGTACTTC
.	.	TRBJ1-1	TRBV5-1	CASSLGGQGNTEAFF	TGCGCCAGCAGCTTGGGTGGGCAGGGAAACACTGAAGCTTTCTTT
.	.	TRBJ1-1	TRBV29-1	CSLAFGKNTEAFF	TGCAGCCTTGCGTTCGGGAAGAACACTGAAGCTTTCTTT
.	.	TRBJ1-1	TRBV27	CAIPTDSPEAFF	TGTGCCATCCCGACGGACAGCCCTGAAGCTTTCTTT
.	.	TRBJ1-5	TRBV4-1	CASSHYGGSNQPQHF	TGCGCCAGCAGCCATTACGGGGGGAGCAATCAGCCCCAGCATTTT
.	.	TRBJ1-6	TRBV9	CASSGYNSPLHF	TGTGCCAGCAGCGGTTATAATTCACCCCTCCACTTT
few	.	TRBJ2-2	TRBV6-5	CASSWRSNTGELFF	TGTGCCAGCAGCTGGCGGTCGAACACCGGGGAGCTGTTTTTT
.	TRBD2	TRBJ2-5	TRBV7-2	CASSLGGPGTTEETQYF	TGTGCCAGCAGCTTAGGCGGTCCTGGGACTACCGAAGAGACCCAGTACTTC
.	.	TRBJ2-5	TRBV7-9	CASSFQETQYF	TGTGCCAGCAGCTTCCAAGAGACCCAGTACTTC